The clone carrying this T cell receptor beta chain was counted at least ten times. This sample's time point: newly diagnosed GD, antithyroid drugs for less than 3 months. TCR sequences were obtained from RNA taken from PBMCs. Into tubes containing EDTA, approximately 9 milliliters of peripheral blood were drawn. This entry is derived from a study of regulatory T cells in long-lasting Graves disease. The TCR beta library used iRepertoire HTBI primers with Arm-PCR amplification of CDR3. Authors' methods: From all samples, identification returned 12 to 15 TRBJ and 60 or so TRBV segments. TCRdb re-called the multiplex PCR reads with MiXCR, one entry per CDR3 protein. The V and J calls follow TCRdb's processing rather than the paper's. The table has about 540,000 distinct CDR3 sequences, roughly 12% seen once; the top ten hold about 9.1%. These data are also associated with another study on T cells in Graves' hyperthyroidism and ophthalmopathy. That study reports: From stable hyperthyroidism, ophthalmopathy was set apart by a 13 V-J model.

The sequenced sample was peripheral blood mononuclear cells (PBMCs), obtained at new diagnosis, from a patient treated with antithyroid drugs. This clonotype was obtained from a man aged 25 to 40 with Graves disease.

The chain's CDR3 is CASSTTPLSYNEQFF. The CDR3 region has the DNA TGCGCCAGCAGCACCACACCCCTCTCCTACAATGAGCAGTTCTTC. The chain recombines TRBV5-1 with TRBJ2-1; D gene unclear. The CDR3 contains 15 residues. Trimming took off 4 bases at V and 0 bases at J, with 11 bases between the two ends. CDR1 is SGHRS and CDR2 is YFSETQ in the germline V gene.